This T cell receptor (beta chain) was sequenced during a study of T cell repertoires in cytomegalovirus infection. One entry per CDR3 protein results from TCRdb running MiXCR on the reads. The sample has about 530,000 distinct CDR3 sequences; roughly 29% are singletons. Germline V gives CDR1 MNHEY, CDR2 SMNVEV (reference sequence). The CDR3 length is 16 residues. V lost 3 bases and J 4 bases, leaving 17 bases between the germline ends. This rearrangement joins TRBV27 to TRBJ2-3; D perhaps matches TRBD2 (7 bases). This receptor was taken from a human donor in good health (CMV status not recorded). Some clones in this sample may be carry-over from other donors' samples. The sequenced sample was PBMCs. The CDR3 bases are TGTGCCAGCAGTTTCGGCTTCGGGGGGCACGCAGATACGCAGTATTTT. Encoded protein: CASSFGFGGHADTQYF.